This T cell receptor beta chain is drawn from a study of cytomegalovirus exposure and HLA in healthy donors. PCR amplification relied on 60 Vbeta primers (plus 13 Jbeta primers). Sequencing was performed with immunoSEQ multiplex PCR; in TCRdb, only in-frame clones are kept and a portion is missing. Here the sample spans around 130,000 clones, 8.5% to 9% being singletons. V was pared by 11 bases and J by 1 base, with 15 bases between. The CDR3 runs 14 residues. CDR1 SEHNR and CDR2 FQNEAQ come from the germline V gene (reference sequence). This clone was picked up a small number of times. The sequence derives from a woman between 40 and 55 years old in good health and CMV-seropositive. The sequencing input was PBMCs. The chain combines TRBV7-9 with TRBJ1-5; possibly TRBD1 for D (5 bases). CDR3 sequence (DNA): TGTGCCGGCGCGGGGCAAGGGAGCAATCAGCCCCAGCATTTT. Translation: CAGAGQGSNQPQHF.